The entry that follows covers one T cell receptor beta chain sequence. This sample was taken from a study of T-cell memory formation after mild COVID-19. TCRdb itself ran the 5' RACE reads through MiXCR, one entry per CDR3 protein. The sample has about 180,000 distinct CDR3 sequences; under 20% are singletons. This TCR was sampled from a young man who had mild COVID-19 (a few samples of this study predate the infection). Cell type and time point are not known. Sample: PBMCs or a T cell subset sorted from them (not recorded which).

The CDR3 DNA sequence: TGTGCCAGCAGTTCCCTGATTCGGTACGGAGGGATTAACTACGAGCAGTACTTC. This codes for CASSSLIRYGGINYEQYF. The chain employs TRBV6-2 or TRBV6-3 and TRBJ2-7; TRBD2 is a possible D gene (6 bases). Germline V gene data show CDR1 as MNHEY and CDR2 as SVGEGT. The V and J ends lost 4 bases and 3 bases respectively, with 25 bases between them. The CDR3 is made up of 18 amino acids.